This T cell receptor beta chain is from a study of human T cells and chemical hapten exposure. Study background: The study enrolled mostly female patients with alopecia areata, totalis or universalis.

TCRdb used MiXCR to reprocess the RACE reads, holding one entry per CDR3 protein. The sample lists roughly 380,000 distinct CDR3 sequences, about 6% occurring once. Time point noted: patch test 2, 6 weeks after DPC sensitization. Treatment noted: therapeutic diphenylcyclopropenone sensitization with weekly scalp DPC. This CDR3 has 14 amino acids. The germline V and J ends were trimmed by 5 bases and 2 bases, with 13 bases remaining between them. The germline CDR1 and CDR2 sequences are MDHEN and SYDVKM. The receptor comes from a woman younger than 30 with alopecia areata. Some clones in this sample may be carry-over from other donors' samples. Source: whole blood, taken in connection with sensitization to the hapten diphenylcyclopropenone (DPC). The chain has TRBV28 and TRBJ2-7; D is possibly TRBD1 (5 bases). The CDR3 reads CASSPGIPTYEQYF. The CDR3 DNA sequence: TGTGCCAGCAGTCCAGGGATTCCTACCTACGAGCAGTACTTC.